This TCR beta chain appears in the sequencing data of a study of blood T cell repertoires in COVID-19. For the study at large: PBMCs, B-cell-depleted T cells, or T cells provided the cDNA or gDNA that made up the material.

TCRdb keeps only in-frame clones here, not all; method: immunoSEQ multiplex PCR. The table has some 30,000 clones, approximately 92% seen once. V shed 5 bases and J shed 3 bases, with 10 bases lying between them. The germline V gene has CDR1 SNHLY and CDR2 FYNNEI. The CDR3 consists of 13 residues. The receptor was isolated from an elderly man with acute or convalescent COVID-19. The chain links TRBV2 to TRBJ1-1; no definite D call. Source material: peripheral blood. The CDR3 region has the DNA TGTGCCAGCAGTCAGGTGAAATACACTGAAGCTTTCTTT. Protein: CASSQVKYTEAFF.